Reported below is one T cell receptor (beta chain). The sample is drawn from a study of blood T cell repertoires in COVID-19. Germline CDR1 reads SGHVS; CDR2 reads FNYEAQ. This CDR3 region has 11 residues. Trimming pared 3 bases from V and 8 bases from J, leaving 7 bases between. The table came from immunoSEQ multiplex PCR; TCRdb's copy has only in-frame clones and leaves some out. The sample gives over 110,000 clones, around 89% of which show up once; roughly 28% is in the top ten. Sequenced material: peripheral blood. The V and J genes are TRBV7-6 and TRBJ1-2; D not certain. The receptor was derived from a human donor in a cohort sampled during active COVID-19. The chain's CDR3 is CASSFVEGYTF. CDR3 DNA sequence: TGTGCCAGCAGCTTTGTAGAGGGCTACACCTTC.